This T cell receptor beta chain was identified in a study of shared clonotypes between healthy human individuals. Across the study: Per-donor plates numbered three CD4 naive, three CD4 memory, two CD8 naive and one CD8 memory.

The data were produced by immunoSEQ multiplex PCR, yet TCRdb's version contains in-frame clones alone and is incomplete. The sample consists of around 2,000,000 clones, around 96% of them appearing once. Naive CD8 cells were CD45RO-negative, positively selected for CCR7, excluding terminally differentiated effector memory CD45RA+ cells. V was shortened by 4 bases and J by 4 bases, with 17 bases between the two germline ends. Germline CDR1 and CDR2: SQVTM and ANQGSEA. CDR3 length: 14 amino acids. This sequence originates from a man between 18 and 29 years old in good health. The chain combines TRBV29-1 with TRBJ2-7; D might be TRBD2 (6 bases). The sequenced sample consisted of naive CD8+ T cells sorted from blood. This CDR3 reads CSVVQTRGVYEQYF. The CDR3 coding sequence is TGCAGCGTTGTTCAGACTAGGGGTGTATACGAGCAGTACTTC.